Following are 31 T cell receptor beta chains from one sample sequenced in a study of blood T cell repertoires in COVID-19. Profiling relied on immunoSEQ multiplex PCR, and the TCRdb table lists in-frame clones only, not all of them. In the table there are under 250,000 clones, roughly four fifths of which are singletons. The sequenced material came from PBMCs or T cells enriched from blood (not recorded which). Source of these receptors: a man aged 55 to 70 who had recovered from COVID-19.

This clone was seen just once. The chain carries TRBV5-6 and TRBJ2-3; TRBD1 matches 7 bases. Germline V CDR1 and CDR2: SGHDT, YYEEEE. The CDR3 has 14 amino acids. V trimming: 3 bases; J trimming: 2 bases; junction bases outside the gene matches: 3. DNA of the CDR3: TGTGCCAGCAGCTCCGGACAGGTCACAGATACGCAGTATTTT. Protein product: CASSSGQVTDTQYF.

This chain connects TRBV5-5 to TRBJ2-1, with a tentative D call TRBD2 (5 bases). Germline V CDR1 and CDR2: SGHKS, YYEKEE (reference sequence). The ends were cut back, 0 bases at V and 3 bases at J, with 13 bases in the middle. The CDR3 loop spans 16 amino acids. The chain's CDR3 is CASSLATASSYNEQFF. The DNA for the CDR3 is TGTGCCAGCAGCTTGGCTACAGCTAGCAGCTACAATGAGCAGTTCTTC.

The chain joins TRBV4-1 to TRBJ1-5; D perhaps matches TRBD1 (5 bases). Germline CDR1 and CDR2: MGHRA and YSYEKL. Trimming left V 0 bases short and J 15 bases short, with 18 bases between. The CDR3 is 14 residues long. The CDR3, as DNA: TGCGCCAGCAGCCAAGATCGAAGGACACTCGATCGGCATTTT. Amino acid sequence: CASSQDRRTLDRHF.

The rearrangement links TRBV5-1 to TRBJ2-1, with D possibly matching TRBD2 (7 bases). The CDR3 is 15 amino acids. The V end lost 2 bases, the J end lost 6 bases, and 15 bases lay between the germline ends. The germline gives CDR1 SGHRS, CDR2 YFSETQ. CDR3 sequence reads: CASSFLAGAINEQFF. CDR3 DNA sequence: TGCGCCAGCAGCTTTTTGGCGGGGGCTATCAATGAGCAGTTCTTC.

V usage is TRBV6-2 or TRBV6-3 and J usage is TRBJ2-7; D unresolved. Trimming cost V 2 bases and J 1 base, with 9 bases left between them. CDR1 MNHEY and CDR2 SVGEGT come from the germline V gene. CDR3 length: 14 amino acids. CDR3 protein: CASSYAPVSYEQYF. CDR3 DNA sequence: TGTGCCAGCAGTTACGCTCCGGTATCCTACGAGCAGTACTTC.

The table lists this clone with many counts. This chain joins TRBV19 and TRBJ2-7; possible D gene TRBD1, 6 bases. The CDR3 extends over 13 amino acids. Germline CDR1 reads LNHDA; CDR2 reads SQIVND (reference sequence). The V and J ends lost 5 bases and 3 bases respectively, with 11 bases between them. The CDR3 DNA reads as TGTGCCAGTAGTTCCGGGGACAACTACGAGCAGTACTTC. Protein sequence: CASSSGDNYEQYF.

This clone was seen a handful of times. This rearrangement joins TRBV19 to TRBJ2-2; D possibly corresponds to TRBD2 (6 bases). This CDR3 spans 12 amino acids. CDR1 is LNHDA and CDR2 is SQIVND in the germline V gene (reference sequence). Between the trimmed V and J ends, which lost 9 bases and 4 bases, there was a span of 9 bases. The CDR3 region is CARRDFTGELFF. The CDR3 bases are TGTGCCAGGAGGGACTTCACCGGGGAGCTGTTTTTT.

This clone came up once. The chain recombines TRBV3-1 (or the pseudogene TRBV3-2) with TRBJ1-1; a possible D gene is TRBD1 (5 bases). Germline V gene sequence: CDR1 LGHDT, CDR2 YNNKEL (reference sequence). CDR3 size: 15 residues. The V end was cut by 1 base, the J end by 4 bases, with 13 bases between. CDR3 protein: CASSQGVWGGTEAFF. The DNA for the CDR3 is TGTGCCAGCAGCCAAGGGGTCTGGGGGGGCACTGAAGCTTTCTTT.

This clone has just one count. The V gene is TRBV2, the J gene TRBJ1-4; 8 bases agree with TRBD1. V dropped 4 bases and J dropped 5; count of bases not matched to a gene: 6. The germline V gene has CDR1 SNHLY and CDR2 FYNNEI. This CDR3 has 15 amino acids. For the CDR3, the DNA is TGTGCCAGCAGTGGTATCCGGGACAGGAATGAAAAACTGTTTTTT. Protein product: CASSGIRDRNEKLFF.

The chain uses TRBV6-5 and TRBJ2-1; D not certain. Germline CDR1 MNHEY, CDR2 SVGAGI. This CDR3 spans 16 amino acids. The V gene lost 0 bases and the J gene lost 3 bases, with 12 bases spanning the gap. The CDR3 is CASSYSYLYSYNEQFF. CDR3 nucleotide sequence: TGTGCCAGCAGTTACTCCTATTTGTATAGCTACAATGAGCAGTTCTTC.

The V call is TRBV14, the J call TRBJ1-6; D may be TRBD1 (5 bases). This CDR3 contains 15 residues. V lost 4 bases and J lost 7, with 14 bases in between. Germline values: CDR1 SGHDN, CDR2 FVKESK. The CDR3 nucleotides are TGTGCCAGCAGCCCGACCGGGCAGGGCAATTCACCCCTCCACTTT. Translated, it gives CASSPTGQGNSPLHF.

This clone occurred a few times. V gene TRBV6-5 combines with J gene TRBJ2-7; 8 bases are a match to TRBD1. The CDR3 is 13 amino acids. J lost 4 bases, V lost 8 bases, and 7 bases had no gene match. Per germline, CDR1 MNHEY and CDR2 SVGAGI. The CDR3 loop reads CASSVTGGYEQYF. The CDR3 DNA sequence: TGTGCCAGCTCGGTCACAGGGGGTTACGAGCAGTACTTC.

This chain connects TRBV9 to TRBJ1-4; TRBD1 might be the D (6 bases). V gave up 0 bases and J gave up 6 bases, with 15 bases separating them. Germline V gene lookup returns CDR1 SGDLS and CDR2 YYNGEE. This CDR3 has 16 amino acids. CDR3 region: CASSVATRDIHEKLFF. The CDR3 DNA sequence: TGTGCCAGCAGCGTAGCTACAAGGGACATCCATGAAAAACTGTTTTTT.

The V gene is TRBV27, the J gene TRBJ1-4; the D gene is possibly TRBD1 (5 bases). CDR3 length: 15 amino acids. Germline V gives CDR1 MNHEY, CDR2 SMNVEV (reference sequence). V dropped 0 bases and J dropped 4 bases, with 9 bases sitting between them. The chain's CDR3 is CASSLSRVNNEKLFF. In nucleotides, the CDR3 is TGTGCCAGCAGTTTATCCAGGGTGAATAATGAAAAACTGTTTTTT.

The chain recombines TRBV7-9 with TRBJ1-2; D unresolved. Per the germline V gene, CDR1 is SEHNR and CDR2 is FQNEAQ (reference sequence). CDR3 size: 12 residues. The germline V and J ends were trimmed by 3 bases and 8 bases, with 10 bases remaining between them. CDR3: CASSFAGRGYTF. CDR3 coding DNA: TGTGCCAGCAGCTTTGCGGGCCGCGGCTACACCTTC.

This clone appeared once. The rearrangement uses TRBV24-1 and TRBJ2-3; 8 nucleotides match TRBD2. Losses at the gene ends were 3 bases for V and 4 bases for J; bases not matched to a gene: 2. This CDR3 is 14 amino acids long. Germline CDR1 is KGHDR and CDR2 is SFDVKD. CDR3 sequence: CATSDGLAADTQYF. As DNA, the CDR3 is TGTGCCACCAGTGATGGACTAGCAGCAGATACGCAGTATTTT.

The chain employs TRBV6-1 and TRBJ1-2, with a possible D match to TRBD1 (5 bases). The V end lost 0 bases, the J end lost 6 bases, and 14 bases lay between the germline ends. The CDR3 has 15 residues. In germline, CDR1 is MNHNS, CDR2 SASEGT. CDR3 loop: CASSEASGARDGYTF. The CDR3 DNA is TGTGCCAGCAGTGAAGCTAGTGGGGCCAGGGATGGCTACACCTTC.

The gene calls are TRBV6-6 and TRBJ2-2, with 7 bases identical to TRBD2. The CDR3 consists of 16 residues. J was trimmed by 0 bases and V by 0 bases; bases with no gene match: 1. Germline V gene sequence: CDR1 MNHNY, CDR2 SVGAGI (reference sequence). CDR3 bases: TGTGCCAGCAGTTACTCACGGGAGGCGAACACCGGGGAGCTGTTTTTT. Amino acids: CASSYSREANTGELFF.

The rearrangement links TRBV20-1 to TRBJ2-1; the D gene is possibly TRBD1 (6 bases). Trimming took 3 bases from V and 1 from J, leaving 13 bases between them. Germline V lookup: CDR1 DFQATT, CDR2 SNEGSKA (reference sequence). The CDR3 contains 15 residues. The CDR3 nucleotides are TGCAGTGCTAGTACAGGGTTCTCGTCCTACAATGAGCAGTTCTTC. This encodes CSASTGFSSYNEQFF.

The chain couples TRBV3-1 (or the pseudogene TRBV3-2) to TRBJ2-3; 12 bases map to TRBD2. Trimming at V came to 3 bases and at J to 3 bases, leaving 7 bases not matched to a gene. Germline CDR1 LGHDT, CDR2 YNNKEL (reference sequence). The length of the CDR3 is 17 residues. The DNA for the CDR3 is TGTGCCAGCAGCCAGGGACTAGCGGGTAGTAGTACAGATACGCAGTATTTT. It is translated as CASSQGLAGSSTDTQYF.

This clone was observed a handful of times. The V call is TRBV30, the J call TRBJ1-1; possible D gene TRBD1, 5 bases. The germline V gene has CDR1 GTSNPN and CDR2 SVGIG (reference sequence). CDR3 length: 14 amino acids. Trimming pared 1 base from V and 3 bases from J, leaving 12 bases between. The DNA for the CDR3 is TGTGCCTGGAGTGGGGCAGGGTGGGACACTGAAGCTTTCTTT. Translating gives CAWSGAGWDTEAFF.

J is TRBJ2-1 and V is TRBV19, with TRBD1 matching over 10 bases. V lost 5 bases, J lost 3 bases, and 7 bases stayed unmatched. The length of the CDR3 is 16 residues. Germline V gene sequence: CDR1 LNHDA, CDR2 SQIVND (reference sequence). CDR3 in DNA: TGTGCCAGTAGTCCACGGACAGGGGGAAACTACAATGAGCAGTTCTTC. Its translation: CASSPRTGGNYNEQFF.

This rearrangement joins TRBV4-3 to TRBJ1-5, with D maybe TRBD1 (6 bases). The CDR3 length is 15 residues. CDR1 LGHNA and CDR2 YSLEER come from the germline V gene. The V end lost 0 bases, the J end lost 7 bases, and 13 bases lay between the germline ends. In DNA, the CDR3 is TGCGCCAGCAGCCAAGATGTGGGGGCCCGACAGCCCCAGCATTTT. Protein product: CASSQDVGARQPQHF.

V gene TRBV18 combines with J gene TRBJ2-7; D gene ambiguous. From germline, CDR1 is KGHSH and CDR2 LQKENI. The germline V and J ends were trimmed by 6 bases and 1 base, with 10 bases remaining between them. The CDR3 runs 13 residues. The CDR3 loop is CASSSVRSYEQYF. The CDR3 DNA reads TGTGCCAGCTCTTCGGTGAGGTCCTACGAGCAGTACTTC.

This sequence joins TRBV3-1 (or the pseudogene TRBV3-2) and TRBJ1-6, with D maybe TRBD1 (5 bases). Deletions cut 6 bases from V and 5 bases from J, with 11 bases between. The germline gives CDR1 LGHDT, CDR2 YNNKEL (reference sequence). The CDR3 spans 14 residues. CDR3 nucleotide sequence: TGTGCCAGCAGGGAGTGGGGCGATAATTCACCCCTCCACTTT. Residues: CASREWGDNSPLHF.

J is TRBJ2-7 and V is TRBV19; no reliable D call. Germline CDR1 is LNHDA and CDR2 is SQIVND (reference sequence). The CDR3 runs to 12 residues. The germline V and J ends were trimmed by 3 bases and 3 bases, with 6 bases remaining between them. CDR3 sequence: CASSISSYEQYF. The CDR3 coding sequence is TGTGCCAGTAGTATCTCCAGCTACGAGCAGTACTTC.

The J gene is TRBJ1-3, the V gene TRBV4-2, with 9 bases lining up with TRBD1. CDR1 is LGHNA and CDR2 is YNFKEQ in the germline V gene. CDR3 length: 17 residues. J was trimmed by 1 base and V by 4 bases; bases with no gene match: 8. This chain's CDR3 is CASSPRTGEGSGNTIYF. CDR3 DNA: TGTGCCAGCAGCCCCCGGACAGGGGAGGGTTCTGGAAACACCATATATTTT.

This chain connects TRBV27 to TRBJ2-7, with 8 bases matching TRBD1. The CDR3 is 16 amino acids. CDR1 and CDR2 (germline): MNHEY, SMNVEV (reference sequence). V gave up 4 bases and J gave up 2 bases; unmatched junction bases: 10. The CDR3 loop is CASSSPPRTGTYEQYF. DNA for the CDR3: TGTGCCAGCAGTTCCCCCCCTCGGACAGGGACCTACGAGCAGTACTTC.

The chain uses TRBV5-6 and TRBJ1-2, with D unclear. This CDR3 spans 16 amino acids. CDR1 and CDR2 (germline): SGHDT, YYEEEE. Trimming took off 4 bases at V and 0 bases at J, with 16 bases between the two ends. In DNA, the CDR3 is TGTGCCAGCAGCCGTCCCTCCGGGTCGGCTAACTATGGCTACACCTTC. This gives the protein CASSRPSGSANYGYTF.

The CDR3 here is CASSQRGSSYNSPLHF. The CDR3 DNA sequence: TGTGCCAGCAGCCAACGGGGGAGCTCCTATAATTCACCCCTCCACTTT. This rearrangement joins TRBV3-1 (or the pseudogene TRBV3-2) to TRBJ1-6; TRBD1 might be the D (5 bases). Germline V gene sequence: CDR1 LGHDT, CDR2 YNNKEL (reference sequence). The CDR3 is 16 amino acids. Trimming took off 2 bases at V and 0 bases at J, with 8 bases between the two ends.

The chain combines TRBV7-8 with TRBJ1-6; D is unresolved. The germline gives CDR1 SGHVS, CDR2 FQNEAQ. There are 17 residues in the CDR3. Between the trimmed V and J ends, which lost 1 base and 0 bases, there was a span of 10 bases. The CDR3 region is CASSLGQGSSYNSPLHF. In DNA, the CDR3 is TGTGCCAGCAGCTTAGGGCAAGGGAGCTCCTATAATTCACCCCTCCACTTT. The complete variable domain, with remaining parts taken from reference TRBV7-8 and TRBJ1-6, reads GAGVSQSPRYKVAKRGQDVALRCDPISGHVSLFWYQQALGQGPEFLTYFQNEAQLDKSGLPSDRFFAERPEGSVSTLKIQRTQQEDSAVYLCASSLGQGSSYNSPLHFGNGTRLTVT.